These T cell receptor beta chains were read from a single sample in a study of blood T cell repertoires in COVID-19. The assay was immunoSEQ multiplex PCR, and TCRdb's table has in-frame clones only and misses some. The repertoire includes under 150,000 clones, over 75% of them detected once, and 7.5% to 8% sits in the top ten. Sequences were obtained from peripheral blood. These receptors came from a man aged 45 to 65 with acute or convalescent COVID-19. CDR3s include the opening cysteine and the closing phenylalanine or tryptophan. The order of the fields is D gene, V gene, clone size, J gene, CDR3 protein, CDR3 DNA. The D gene is left open where the match is weak. Some rows mark clone size as missing; the rest say once, few, many or name a class of expanded clone.

-	TRBV3-1/TRBV3-2	-	TRBJ2-1	CASSQDRGREQFF	TGTGCCAGCAGCCAAGATCGGGGGAGGGAGCAGTTCTTC
TRBD1	TRBV4-3	-	TRBJ2-1	CASSQRTGGRSYNEQFF	TGCGCCAGCAGCCAAAGGACAGGGGGCAGATCCTACAATGAGCAGTTCTTC
TRBD2	TRBV6-5	-	TRBJ2-7	CASSYSTSGDLYEQYF	TGTGCCAGCAGTTACTCTACCAGCGGGGACCTCTACGAGCAGTACTTC
-	TRBV10-2	-	TRBJ2-2	CASRPEWTGELFF	TGCGCCAGCAGGCCGGAGTGGACCGGGGAGCTGTTTTTT
-	TRBV18	-	TRBJ2-7	CASSLGVGEQYF	TGTGCCAGCTCACTCGGAGTGGGCGAGCAGTACTTC
-	TRBV19	-	TRBJ1-6	CASSGGVSSYNSPLHF	TGTGCCAGTAGTGGGGGGGTGAGCTCCTATAATTCACCCCTCCACTTT
TRBD2	TRBV5-5	few	TRBJ2-5	CASSLGAGEGRETQYF	TGTGCCAGCAGCTTGGGGGCGGGAGAGGGCAGAGAGACCCAGTACTTC
TRBD2	TRBV7-8	-	TRBJ2-3	CASSISGGRTDTQYF	TGTGCCAGCAGCATCAGCGGGGGACGCACAGATACGCAGTATTTT
-	TRBV30	-	TRBJ1-3	CAWSVLHPSSGNTIYF	TGTGCCTGGAGTGTACTACACCCAAGCTCTGGAAACACCATATATTTT
-	TRBV19	-	TRBJ1-3	CASSMNPAGDTIYF	TGTGCCAGTAGTATGAACCCAGCGGGTGACACCATATATTTT
-	TRBV30	-	TRBJ1-6	CAWSVGGSSYNSPLHF	TGTGCCTGGAGTGTTGGCGGGAGCTCCTATAATTCACCCCTCCACTTT
TRBD2	TRBV12-5	-	TRBJ2-5	CASGRTSGQETQYF	TGTGCTAGTGGTCGGACTAGCGGGCAAGAGACCCAGTACTTC
TRBD2	TRBV5-4	-	TRBJ2-7	CASSRGVVEREQYF	TGTGCCAGCAGCCGGGGGGTGGTAGAACGCGAGCAGTACTTC
-	TRBV5-1	-	TRBJ2-2	CASSAWTNANTGELFF	TGCGCCAGCAGCGCTTGGACTAACGCGAACACCGGGGAGCTGTTTTTT
TRBD1	TRBV5-5	-	TRBJ1-2	CASTPDGQGPNYGYTF	TGTGCCAGCACCCCCGATGGACAGGGGCCTAACTATGGCTACACCTTC
TRBD1	TRBV19	-	TRBJ2-7	CASSIYDRGYEQYF	TGTGCCAGTAGTATTTACGACAGGGGTTACGAGCAGTACTTC
-	TRBV5-1	-	TRBJ2-2	CASSLGPRSGNGELFF	TGCGCCAGCAGCTTGGGCCCCAGGTCCGGGAACGGGGAGCTGTTTTTT
-	TRBV7-9	-	TRBJ1-2	CASSLARAGYTF	TGTGCCAGCAGCTTAGCCAGGGCTGGCTACACCTTC
-	TRBV10-1	few	TRBJ2-7	CASSGGLHSYEQYF	TGCGCCAGCAGTGGTGGGCTCCACTCCTACGAGCAGTACTTC
-	TRBV10-3	-	TRBJ2-7	CAISDSSYEQYF	TGTGCCATCAGTGACAGCTCCTACGAGCAGTACTTC
TRBD2	TRBV24-1	-	TRBJ2-2	CATSDFQGREGTGELFF	TGTGCCACCAGTGATTTCCAAGGCAGGGAGGGCACCGGGGAGCTGTTTTTT
-	TRBV6-5	-	TRBJ1-2	CASSLDSYGYTF	TGTGCCAGCAGTTTAGACAGCTATGGCTACACCTTC
TRBD1	TRBV24-1	-	TRBJ2-7	CATSDSTGIGSYEQYF	TGTGCCACCAGTGATTCGACAGGGATTGGGAGCTACGAGCAGTACTTC
TRBD1	TRBV24-1	-	TRBJ1-1	CATNLDRLDTEAFF	TGTGCCACCAACTTGGACAGGTTGGACACTGAAGCTTTCTTT
-	TRBV7-9	-	TRBJ2-7	CASSNTVEQYF	TGTGCCAGCAGCAATACGGTCGAGCAGTACTTC
TRBD1	TRBV6-5	-	TRBJ1-2	CASSYLGQGANYGYTF	TGTGCCAGCAGTTACCTAGGACAGGGGGCAAACTATGGCTACACCTTC
-	TRBV19	-	TRBJ1-1	CASSMGRAQRTEAFF	TGTGCCAGTAGTATGGGCAGGGCCCAGAGGACTGAAGCTTTCTTT
-	TRBV14	-	TRBJ2-7	CASSQNNKQYF	TGTGCCAGCAGCCAAAATAACAAGCAGTACTTC
TRBD2	TRBV5-6	-	TRBJ2-7	CASSTLAGGYEQYF	TGTGCCAGCAGCACTCTAGCGGGAGGTTACGAGCAGTACTTC
TRBD1	TRBV18	-	TRBJ2-7	CASSPPTGGEEQYF	TGTGCCAGCTCACCCCCGACAGGGGGTGAAGAGCAGTACTTC
-	TRBV2	-	TRBJ1-3	CASSEGPSGNTIYF	TGTGCCAGCAGCGAGGGTCCTTCTGGAAACACCATATATTTT
-	TRBV27	-	TRBJ2-3	CASSVLGASTDTQYF	TGTGCCAGCAGCGTGTTGGGAGCTAGCACAGATACGCAGTATTTT
-	TRBV28	-	TRBJ1-1	CASSLRGSLGNTEAFF	TGTGCCAGCAGTTTGAGGGGGTCACTGGGGAACACTGAAGCTTTCTTT
TRBD1	TRBV5-4	-	TRBJ1-4	CASSRGQDNEKLFF	TGTGCCAGCAGCCGCGGACAGGACAATGAAAAACTGTTTTTT
-	TRBV3-1/TRBV3-2	-	TRBJ1-6	CASSYDMQSLSPLHF	TGTGCCAGCAGCTATGACATGCAGTCGCTTTCACCCCTCCACTTT
TRBD1	TRBV19	-	TRBJ1-2	CASSIGQESGGYTF	TGTGCCAGTAGTATCGGACAGGAGTCGGGCGGCTACACCTTC
-	TRBV29-1	-	TRBJ2-7	CSVGQGWLYEQYF	TGCAGCGTTGGGCAGGGGTGGCTCTACGAGCAGTACTTC
TRBD1	TRBV10-3	-	TRBJ2-3	CAIKQGALRDTDTQYF	TGTGCCATCAAACAGGGGGCCCTGAGGGACACAGATACGCAGTATTTT
-	TRBV7-9	-	TRBJ2-1	CASSFNPGVANEQFF	TGTGCCAGCAGCTTTAACCCGGGGGTAGCCAATGAGCAGTTCTTC
-	TRBV6-5	-	TRBJ2-1	CASSSRESRGNEQFF	TGTGCCAGCAGCAGCCGGGAGAGTAGAGGTAATGAGCAGTTCTTC
TRBD1	TRBV6-5	-	TRBJ1-1	CASSRSTGVNTEAFF	TGTGCCAGCAGCAGGTCCACAGGGGTGAACACTGAAGCTTTCTTT